This is a list of T cell receptor beta chains from one sample in a study of T cells in Graves' hyperthyroidism and ophthalmopathy. TCRdb called the multiplex PCR reads again in MiXCR, with one record for every CDR3 protein. The data show 600,000 or so distinct CDR3 sequences, just over 45% seen once. The sample comprised peripheral blood or thyroid tissue (not recorded which). The receptors here all came from a woman between 18 and 29 years old with Graves' hyperthyroidism. The conserved cysteine and the conserved F or W are not part of the CDR3 here. Size is stated for part of the rows, as once, few or many counts, or as a class when the clone is expanded.

ASSLAVGSLPGANVLT NA TRBJ2-6 TRBV5-4
ASSSRDILSSYNSPLH NA TRBJ1-6 TRBV10-3
SARDPQGNTEAF few TRBJ1-1 TRBV20-1
ASSIDGSSYEQY NA TRBJ2-7 TRBV11-1
ASSFWGSPLH NA TRBJ1-6 TRBV12-3/TRBV12-4
ASSQDSVQPQH NA TRBJ1-5 TRBV25-1
ASSINPNQGYYQPQH few TRBJ1-5 TRBV19
AISESFTGQNSPLH many TRBJ1-6 TRBV10-3
ASSRTGGNTGELF once TRBJ2-2 TRBV7-9
SWTGNEQY once TRBJ2-7 TRBV29-1
ASRAAGDQPQH few TRBJ1-5 TRBV2
ATSREDRGNSPLH many TRBJ1-6 TRBV15
ASRGKGGEKLF NA TRBJ1-4 TRBV11-1
ASSLDRVTSHEQY NA TRBJ2-7 TRBV5-1
ASSYQTGRWQPQH NA TRBJ1-5 TRBV6-6
ASTPGRGGYT few TRBJ1-2 TRBV12-3/TRBV12-4
ASSLGGGRSYEQY few TRBJ2-7 TRBV7-9
ASSWGGGNPYEQY NA TRBJ2-7 TRBV7-2
ASSELGGANVLT NA TRBJ2-6 TRBV25-1
ASMIQGAGANVLT many TRBJ2-6 TRBV19
ASSLAGRIETQY NA TRBJ2-5 TRBV7-9
AISEAWRGGYT NA TRBJ1-2 TRBV10-3
ASSIPGLATQY NA TRBJ2-5 TRBV7-3
ATSDSIRGDSSYGYT many TRBJ1-2 TRBV24-1
ASIPAGGPYEQY NA TRBJ2-7 TRBV7-8
ASSSGRGEKLF NA TRBJ1-4 TRBV12-3/TRBV12-4
ASTASGNWEQY NA TRBJ2-7 TRBV2
ASSEYRQENTEAF NA TRBJ1-1 TRBV9
SAGDRGLGYQPQH NA TRBJ1-5 TRBV20-1
ASSLAGGYYGYT NA TRBJ1-2 TRBV5-1
SFGRGQAQPQH NA TRBJ1-5 TRBV29-1
ASSFYGSSYEQY few TRBJ2-7 TRBV7-2
AISSRDRGGQPQH once TRBJ1-5 TRBV10-3
ASATGALGTEAF NA TRBJ1-1 TRBV2
SHPGDETQY once TRBJ2-5 TRBV29-1
SARVGVLSYNSPLH NA TRBJ1-6 TRBV20-1
ASSPSGLAGAEQY NA TRBJ2-7 TRBV9
ASSSLGNEKLF few TRBJ1-4 TRBV5-4
ASSLGGTVETQY few TRBJ2-5 TRBV5-1
ASSDQVEAF few TRBJ1-1 TRBV7-9
ASSLLGGSDEQY NA TRBJ2-7 TRBV7-2
ASSLSGGKTEAF NA TRBJ1-1 TRBV7-2